These 21 T cell receptor beta chains came from one sample sequenced in a study of blood T cell repertoires in COVID-19. The assay was immunoSEQ multiplex PCR, and TCRdb's table has in-frame clones only and misses some. The sample holds 200,000 or so clones; 82% are singletons and the top ten take 6.5% to 8.5%. The sequenced material came from peripheral blood. The receptors stem from a human donor with acute or convalescent COVID-19. The donor label of this sample is uncertain.

The rearrangement links TRBV2 to TRBJ1-1, with D unclear. This CDR3 is 15 amino acids long. With 8 bases removed from V and 4 bases from J, the gap between germline ends came to 20 bases. The germline V gene encodes CDR1 SNHLY and CDR2 FYNNEI. This CDR3 is CASYPIGLLRTEAFF. The CDR3 nucleotides read TGTGCCAGCTACCCAATTGGTCTACTTCGCACTGAAGCTTTCTTT. The entire variable domain, with the rest obtained from reference TRBV2 and TRBJ1-1, is as follows: EPEVTQTPSHQVTQMGQEVILRCVPISNHLYFYWYRQILGQKVEFLVSFYNNEISEKSEIFDDQFSVERPDGSNFTLKIRSTKLEDSAMYFCASYPIGLLRTEAFFGQGTRLTVV.

This clone has only one observation. This chain joins TRBV9 and TRBJ2-7; TRBD2 matches 9 bases. CDR1 and CDR2 from the germline V gene are SGDLS and YYNGEE. This CDR3 is 14 amino acids long. Unmatched junction bases numbered 3, after V lost 2 bases and J lost 3 bases. The CDR3 sequence is CASSVSGGNYEQYF. The CDR3 region has the DNA TGTGCCAGCAGCGTTAGCGGGGGTAACTACGAGCAGTACTTC.

The V gene is TRBV24-1, the J gene TRBJ2-5; 11 nucleotides match TRBD1. V gave up 4 bases and J gave up 0 bases; unmatched junction bases: 6. The CDR3 length is 17 residues. Per germline, CDR1 KGHDR and CDR2 SFDVKD. The CDR3 DNA follows: TGTGCCACCAGTGAACCTGGACAGGGGGCTCACCAAGAGACCCAGTACTTC. Translation gives CATSEPGQGAHQETQYF.

This clone was seen more than once but under ten times. The chain combines TRBV14 with TRBJ2-7; maybe TRBD2 (7 bases). CDR1 is SGHDN, CDR2 FVKESK, per germline. V was cut by 5 bases and J by 1 base, with 9 bases left in between. This CDR3 is built from 13 residues. The CDR3: CASSGGASYEQYF. CDR3 DNA sequence: TGTGCCAGCAGCGGGGGGGCTTCCTACGAGCAGTACTTC. Combining the CDR3 with reference TRBV14 and TRBJ2-7 gives the whole variable domain EAGVTQFPSHSVIEKGQTVTLRCDPISGHDNLYWYRRVMGKEIKFLLHFVKESKQDESGMPNNRFLAERTGGTYSTLKVQPAELEDSGVYFCASSGGASYEQYFGPGTRLTVT.

The V and J genes are TRBV3-1 (or the pseudogene TRBV3-2) and TRBJ2-7, with TRBD1 matching over 8 bases. The J segment lost 0 bases and the V segment lost 0 bases, leaving 4 bases of the junction unmatched. Germline loops: CDR1 LGHDT, CDR2 YNNKEL (reference sequence). The CDR3 consists of 16 residues. As DNA, the CDR3 is TGTGCCAGCAGCCAAGAGGGACAGGTATCCTCCTACGAGCAGTACTTC. The encoded protein is CASSQEGQVSSYEQYF.

The genes are TRBV27 and TRBJ1-4; 8 bases agree with TRBD1. Germline CDR1 is MNHEY and CDR2 is SMNVEV (reference sequence). After removal of 6 bases from V and 5 bases from J, the junction contained 2 bases not matched to a gene. The CDR3 runs to 13 residues. CDR3 protein: CASSRDRNEKLFF. CDR3 sequence (DNA): TGTGCCAGCAGCCGGGACAGGAATGAAAAACTGTTTTTT.

This chain joins TRBV4-1 and TRBJ1-3; D is perhaps TRBD1 (5 bases). V lost 4 bases and J 0 bases, leaving 19 bases between the germline ends. The CDR3 is 18 amino acids. The germline V gene encodes CDR1 MGHRA and CDR2 YSYEKL. The chain's CDR3 is CASSRNFRDSDSGNTIYF. The CDR3 DNA is TGCGCCAGCAGCCGGAACTTCCGGGACTCCGACTCTGGAAACACCATATATTTT.

This clone was seen only a few times. The chain joins TRBV2 to TRBJ1-6; 8 nucleotides align to TRBD1. Trimming took 5 bases from V and 7 from J; bases not matched to a gene: 7. CDR3 length: 15 amino acids. Per germline, CDR1 SNHLY and CDR2 FYNNEI. The CDR3 loop reads CASSSGQAVNSPLHF. For the CDR3, the DNA is TGTGCCAGCAGTTCGGGACAGGCAGTAAATTCACCCCTCCACTTT. The full variable domain, with the rest looked up from reference TRBV2 and TRBJ1-6, is EPEVTQTPSHQVTQMGQEVILRCVPISNHLYFYWYRQILGQKVEFLVSFYNNEISEKSEIFDDQFSVERPDGSNFTLKIRSTKLEDSAMYFCASSSGQAVNSPLHFGNGTRLTVT.

V is TRBV9 and J is TRBJ1-2; D may be TRBD1 (5 bases). Trimming left V 0 bases short and J 0 bases short, with 9 bases between. This CDR3 is 15 amino acids long. Germline CDR1 SGDLS, CDR2 YYNGEE. CDR3 coding DNA: TGTGCCAGCAGCGTAGGACAGAGCCCTAACTATGGCTACACCTTC. Protein product: CASSVGQSPNYGYTF.

This clone was counted only a few times. The genes are TRBV5-4 and TRBJ1-1, with D perhaps TRBD1 (6 bases). The length of the CDR3 is 15 residues. Trimming took 4 bases from V and 1 from J, leaving 14 bases between them. In germline, CDR1 is SGHNT, CDR2 YYREEE (reference sequence). DNA of the CDR3: TGTGCCAGCAGCCCGCCAGGGGCCTCGAACACTGAAGCTTTCTTT. Its protein is CASSPPGASNTEAFF.

The chain is built from TRBV18 and TRBJ2-7; 7 nucleotides match TRBD2. Germline loops: CDR1 KGHSH, CDR2 LQKENI. Unmatched junction bases numbered 3, after V lost 1 base and J lost 0 bases. CDR3 length equals 15 residues. The CDR3 bases are TGTGCCAGCTCACCACGCCTAGCGGACTCCTACGAGCAGTACTTC. It encodes CASSPRLADSYEQYF.

The chain couples TRBV25-1 to TRBJ2-7, with 8 bases fitting TRBD1. Germline CDR1 is MGHDK and CDR2 is SYGVNS. V was clipped by 6 bases and J by 3 bases; unmatched bases: 7. CDR3 size: 14 residues. CDR3 bases: TGTGCCAGCAGGGGGACAGGTCTGGTCTACGAGCAGTACTTC. This sequence encodes CASRGTGLVYEQYF.

This chain links TRBV30 with TRBJ1-1; possibly TRBD1 for D (5 bases). The germline V gene encodes CDR1 GTSNPN and CDR2 SVGIG (reference sequence). The V gene lost 0 bases and the J gene lost 1 base, with 12 bases spanning the gap. The CDR3 extends over 15 amino acids. The CDR3 loop reads CAWSVRQRPNTEAFF. Here the CDR3 DNA reads TGTGCCTGGAGTGTACGACAGCGCCCGAACACTGAAGCTTTCTTT.

The chain combines TRBV6-5 with TRBJ2-7; 7 bases are a match to TRBD1. This CDR3 spans 15 amino acids. Trimming took 0 bases from V and 7 from J; bases not matched to a gene: 9. Per germline, CDR1 MNHEY and CDR2 SVGAGI. CDR3 DNA sequence: TGTGCCAGCAGTTACTCGACAGGGACGCCCCGGGAGCAGTACTTC. Protein sequence: CASSYSTGTPREQYF.

This clone was recorded a few times. This chain joins TRBV27 and TRBJ2-5; the D gene is possibly TRBD1 (7 bases). The germline V and J ends were trimmed by 5 bases and 2 bases, with 15 bases remaining between them. The CDR3 extends over 15 amino acids. Germline V lookup: CDR1 MNHEY, CDR2 SMNVEV (reference sequence). CDR3 sequence: CASSPQGGRQETQYF. The CDR3, as DNA: TGTGCCAGCAGTCCCCAGGGGGGAAGGCAAGAGACCCAGTACTTC.

V and J are TRBV27 and TRBJ2-3; 13 positions match TRBD2. V was pared by 7 bases and J by 3 bases, with 7 bases of the junction left unmatched. Germline V gene data show CDR1 as MNHEY and CDR2 as SMNVEV (reference sequence). The CDR3 is 16 residues long. The CDR3, as DNA: TGTGCCAGCACCCCGACTAGCGGGAGGAGGACAGATACGCAGTATTTT. Protein sequence: CASTPTSGRRTDTQYF.

The table lists this clone with a few counts. The chain employs TRBV18 and TRBJ2-2, with unresolved D. The CDR3 is made up of 12 amino acids. The germline V gene has CDR1 KGHSH and CDR2 LQKENI. Trimming cost V 5 bases and J 6 bases, with 7 bases left between them. The CDR3 reads CASSASAGELFF. In DNA, the CDR3 is TGTGCCAGCTCAGCGTCCGCCGGGGAGCTGTTTTTT.

The chain recombines TRBV5-1 with TRBJ2-7, with TRBD1 matching 7 bases. The germline CDR1 and CDR2 sequences are SGHRS and YFSETQ. V shed 0 bases and J 3 bases; nucleotides not matched to a gene: 9. CDR3 size: 16 residues. The CDR3, as DNA: TGCGCCAGCAGCTTGGTCGCCGGGACAGCTCACTACGAGCAGTACTTC. It specifies CASSLVAGTAHYEQYF.

The chain uses TRBV19 and TRBJ1-1; perhaps TRBD1 as D (5 bases). The CDR3 runs to 13 residues. V was pared by 6 bases and J by 0 bases, with 8 bases between. Looked up from germline, CDR1 is LNHDA and CDR2 is SQIVND (reference sequence). The CDR3 nucleotides are TGTGCCAGTAGGAAGGGGATGAACACTGAAGCTTTCTTT. Its translation is CASRKGMNTEAFF.

The rearrangement uses TRBV2 and TRBJ2-2; no definite D call. Germline V gives CDR1 SNHLY, CDR2 FYNNEI. V was shortened by 2 bases and J by 1 base, with 5 bases between the two germline ends. The CDR3 extends over 14 amino acids. The CDR3: CASSELRNTGELFF. The CDR3 bases are TGTGCCAGCAGTGAACTGCGGAACACCGGGGAGCTGTTTTTT.

There are a few counts of this clone. The rearrangement joins TRBV28 to TRBJ1-2; D unresolved. The CDR3 loop spans 12 amino acids. Germline V gene lookup returns CDR1 MDHEN and CDR2 SYDVKM. V was trimmed by 2 bases and J by 8 bases, leaving 9 bases between them. In nucleotides, the CDR3 is TGTGCCAGCAGTTTACGGGTGTACGGCTACACCTTC. Protein sequence: CASSLRVYGYTF.